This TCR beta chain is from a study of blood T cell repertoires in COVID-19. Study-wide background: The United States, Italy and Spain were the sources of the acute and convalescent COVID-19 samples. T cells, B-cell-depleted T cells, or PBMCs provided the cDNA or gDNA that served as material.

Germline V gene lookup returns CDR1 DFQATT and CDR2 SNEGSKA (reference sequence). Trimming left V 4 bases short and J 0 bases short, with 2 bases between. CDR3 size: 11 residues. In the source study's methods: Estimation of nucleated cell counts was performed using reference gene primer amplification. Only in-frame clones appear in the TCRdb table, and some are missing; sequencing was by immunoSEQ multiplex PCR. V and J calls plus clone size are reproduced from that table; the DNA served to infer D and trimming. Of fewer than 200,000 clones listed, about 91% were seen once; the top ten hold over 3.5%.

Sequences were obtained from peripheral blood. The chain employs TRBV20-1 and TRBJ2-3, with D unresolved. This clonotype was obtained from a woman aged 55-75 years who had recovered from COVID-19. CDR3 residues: CSATSTDTQYF. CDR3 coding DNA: TGCAGTGCTACGAGCACAGATACGCAGTATTTT.